This TCR beta chain derives from a study of T cell responses to AZD1222 COVID-19 vaccine. Study results and limitations: Spike-spanning, vaccine-associated CD4 TCRs were dominant at 160-218 and 743-854.

TCRdb's copy holds only in-frame clones and misses some; the assay was immunoSEQ multiplex PCR. The sample gives just under 150,000 clones, 88% of which show up once; about 4.9% is in the top ten. To note about this clone: Its antigen is undetermined.

The specimen comprised peripheral blood, sampled 28 days after the second dose of the MenACWY control vaccine. The TCR comes from an adult who received the MenACWY meningococcal vaccine as a control.

The CDR3 reads CASSPQGGMNTEAFF. The CDR3 region has the DNA TGTGCCAGCAGCCCGCAGGGGGGGATGAACACTGAAGCTTTCTTT. The chain combines TRBV7-3 with TRBJ1-1; 7 bases fit TRBD1. The CDR3 extends over 15 amino acids. Germline V gene sequence: CDR1 SGHTA, CDR2 FQGTGA. The V gene end was trimmed by 5 bases and the J gene end by 0 bases; junction bases not matched to a gene: 6.